This entry is about one TCR beta chain. Its antigen remains unidentified. Germline assignment: CDR1 ENHRY and CDR2 SYGVKD. CDR3 length equals 14 residues. V was pared by 7 bases and J by 6 bases, with 10 bases of the junction left unmatched. This entry comes from a study of cytomegalovirus exposure and HLA in healthy donors. Researchers ran the PCR with 60 Vbeta and 13 Jbeta primers. As handled by the study authors: Later work found 65 million to 90 million unique TCR beta chains, with about 10 million shared. Using immunoSEQ multiplex PCR, the repertoire was profiled, and TCRdb retains in-frame clones only, with some absent. That table furnishes V, J and clone size, whereas the DNA furnished D and trimming. The sample records about 180,000 clones, just under 80% being singletons. General study results and limits: In a later analysis, at a false discovery rate of 0.05, under 20,000 TCR beta sequences matched HLA alleles.

This TCR came from a woman aged 45-59 years in good health and CMV-seropositive. The genes are TRBV10-3 and TRBJ1-1; 8 nucleotides align to TRBD1. What was sequenced was PBMCs. The CDR3 nucleotides read TGTGCCATCAATTCTCCAGGGGGCCTGGCTGAAGCTTTCTTT. Translated: CAINSPGGLAEAFF.